This record covers a single T cell receptor beta chain. The clone's antigen remains unknown. One base away there is no much larger clone; base qualities are not given. This sample is drawn from a study of shared clonotypes between healthy human individuals (dated by TCRdb to 2018 to 2021). About the study as a whole: The cohort comprised two women and a few men aged 18 to 49 years. The study deeply sequenced blood TCR repertoires of several healthy adults to estimate repertoire size and the extent of clonotype sharing between individuals. To increase sequencing depth and limit assay-specific biases, different laboratories used diverse techniques to prepare libraries and sequence TCR repertoires. Per donor, leukapheresis produced somewhere between about 0.8 and 9.5 billion PBMCs. For each donor, three plates each were used for CD4 naive and CD4 memory, two plates were used for CD8 naive, and one plate was used for CD8 memory.

Healthy HIV-negative adults with no recently reported acute infections or vaccinations were included as donors. Every donor was a Caucasian adult residing in Nashville, Tennessee, USA. CD4+ T cells were enriched by magnetic negative selection; naive cells were then positively selected on CD45RA, and the negative fraction formed the memory subset. Blood was obtained by leukapheresis, after which PBMCs were separated by Ficoll-Histopaque density gradient centrifugation and cryopreserved in liquid nitrogen vapor phase. Purity and quantity of every magnetically sorted T cell population were checked by analytical flow cytometry. Each sorted fraction had its genomic DNA isolated and then quantified by UV absorbance on a Nanodrop 2000c. V loses 1 base, J loses 0 bases, and the germline ends lie 15 bases apart. The CDR3 starts with the cysteine, ends with the phenylalanine, and has 17 residues. Only the CDR3 part of the read is kept: 51 bases, read in frame from the first base. Reading the germline V gene gives CDR1 SNHLY and CDR2 FYNNEI.

Using the deep immunoSEQ assay, TCR CDR3 regions were amplified from genomic DNA by multiplex PCR. Genomic DNA extracted from each cell subset was distributed evenly over all wells of several immunoSEQ 96-well plates, and each plate served as one replicate. For sorted subsets, 200 to 250 ng of genomic DNA, equivalent to roughly 30,000 T cell genomes, went into each replicate PCR. Purified libraries were quantified with a Qubit 3.0 fluorometer, sized on a Bioanalyzer 2100, and re-quantified with the KAPA Library Quantification kit. Each immunoSEQ 96-well plate was sequenced on its own single-read 150-cycle Illumina NextSeq 550 flow cell. The authors' analysis ran thus. Because the immunoSEQ output held only junctional sequences and lacked quality scores, the filtering could not match the filtering applied to full-length reads. To assign V/J genes and CDR3, sequences were annotated against IMGT germline references using PyIR, a Python wrapper for IgBLAST v1.9. Reads were filtered out if the reads had weak V/J assignments (E-value above 1e-6), no CDR3, stop codons, out-of-frame junctions, or ambiguous translated residues. A V3J clonotype was defined by an identical inferred V gene, J gene, and CDR3 amino acid sequence. Percentage overlap between repertoires was computed as shared unique clonotypes divided by the size of the smaller repertoire. Repertoire richness was assessed with RTK rarefaction, the Chao1 estimator, and Recon v2.1 estimates of unobserved clonotypes. For all TCRbeta clonotypes obtained by the gDNA method from a handful of donors, generation probabilities were computed with OLGA. Entries here come from immuneACCESS through TCRdb and include only in-frame sequences with V and J called. Some clones fail to appear in such tables; in the studies checked, an unresolved V gene covers under half of the shortfall, and the cause of the remainder is unknown. V and J calls plus clone size are reproduced from that table; the DNA served to infer D and trimming. This sample gives millions of clones in total; roughly 92% of them show up just once. Around 0.15% of the sample goes to the ten largest clones.

Results the study describes overall, beyond this receptor: Across a handful of donors, approximately 4.9% of naive CD4, roughly 3.8% of naive CD8, 2.3% of memory CD4, and around 0.4% of memory CD8 clonotypes were shared. Sampling was limited to blood, and TCR repertoires in tissue likely differ from TCR repertoires in blood. Clonotypes shared by all four sorted-subset donors showed higher generation probabilities than non-shared clonotypes. Naive subsets generally had larger estimated clonotype richness than memory subsets did. The genetic and exposure-history diversity represented was limited by the small number of donors. Based on pairwise subsampling, the degree of clonotype sharing among donors was expected to be affected by sequencing depth. Incomplete sequencing was indicated by rarefaction of sorted-subset datasets, despite the large sequencing depth.

Recombination connected TRBV2 to TRBJ1-1; the D gene cannot be named for sure. This sequence was found in a young man in good health. The source material was naive CD4+ T cells sorted from blood. What this sample's cell subset or site label stands for: CD45RA+ positively selected. The CDR3 loop reads CASSEVYRGSMNTEAFF. The bases are TGTGCCAGCAGTGAAGTGTACCGTGGATCGATGAACACTGAAGCTTTCTTT.